This TCR beta chain was sequenced during a study of identical twins. Per the germline V gene, CDR1 is ENHRY and CDR2 is SYGVKD. CDR3 size: 9 residues. V was cut by 8 bases and J by 4 bases, with 2 bases left in between. This clonotype was recorded a few times. Template switching introduced a universal primer site, and the cDNA bore unique molecular identifiers. TCRdb used MiXCR to reprocess the 5' RACE reads, holding one entry per CDR3 protein. The table has fewer than 900,000 distinct CDR3 sequences, 15% to 20% seen once. These data were likewise used in another study, on T cells expressing NK-cell markers. Per that study: The study drew TCR beta repertoires from sorted CD3+CD56+NKG2C+, CD3+CD56+NKG2C- and CD3+CD56-NKG2C+ T cells. Eight donors were sequenced, seven testing HCMV-seropositive and one testing seronegative.

The chain is built from TRBV10-3 and TRBJ2-5; no clear D. The TCR was taken from a woman aged 18 to 35 in good health. Sequenced input: PBMCs. The CDR3 DNA sequence: TGTGCCATCGTAGAGACCCAGTACTTC. It yields the protein CAIVETQYF.